This T cell receptor beta chain was identified in a study of PD-1 blockade in mismatch repair-deficient tumors (TCRdb year 2017). Regarding the research as a whole: The trial enrolled 86 consecutive patients with some twelve mismatch repair-deficient cancer types between 2013 and 2016, all previously treated and progressing. Deep sequencing of TCR CDR3 regions was used to track tumor-associated T cell clones in peripheral blood of patients responding to PD-1 blockade.

A remark on this clone: Its binding antigen is unknown. No base qualities exist here, and no much larger clone lies one base off it.

For every enrolled patient, mismatch repair deficiency was confirmed by either polymerase chain reaction or immunohistochemistry. TCR sequencing was performed for a few patients who responded to pembrolizumab therapy. The phase II trial prospectively tested pembrolizumab PD-1 blockade in advanced mismatch repair-deficient cancers regardless of tissue of origin. Peripheral blood T cell samples were gathered serially, both before PD-1 blockade started and at multiple time points afterward. Blood sampling time points were reported as weeks after the first dose of pembrolizumab. Libraries came from the immunoSEQ multiplex PCR assay. This is the immuneACCESS table as TCRdb keeps it, with only in-frame sequences that have V and J called. A part of the clones is gone; compared with another copy, unresolved V genes explain less than half, and the rest is unexplained. The sample records 30,000 to 40,000 clones, about 85% of which are singletons. The top ten hold around 3.9% of the sample.

What the authors observed across the whole study: Clones residing in the tumor, which were often undetectable in blood before treatment, expanded quickly after pembrolizumab and then contracted, generally before radiologic responses.

From the cysteine up to the phenylalanine, the CDR3 has a length of 15 residues. Only the CDR3 portion is preserved as DNA: 45 bases, with reading frame beginning at the first base. A distance of 17 bases separates the germline ends of V and J, which lose 6 bases and 5 bases respectively. The germline V gene (reference sequence) specifies MNHEY as CDR1 and SMNVEV as CDR2. The clonotype was recovered from an adult with mismatch repair-deficient cancer. The specimen comprised peripheral blood, sampled approximately 1.5 years after starting pembrolizumab. The chain joins TRBV27 to TRBJ2-1; the best D guess is TRBD2, with 6 bases matching. The CDR3 protein is CASSSPRDSNNEQFF. In nucleotide form, the sequence is TGTGCCAGCAGCTCTCCCCGGGACTCTAACAATGAGCAGTTCTTC.